This TCR beta chain stems from a study of T-cell reconstitution after alpha-beta-depleted transplantation in children listed by TCRdb under 2016. Notes on the research overall: Using TCR repertoire profiling, the study quantitatively followed how T-cell immune reconstitution unfolded in children after TCRalphabeta/CD19-depleted allogeneic hematopoietic cell transplantation. Overall results and qualifications from the work: In some patients, the high TCRbeta diversity seen at day 60 was put down to recipient T cells and intrathymic progenitors that had survived conditioning. The apparently early alphabetaT-cell count recovery about two months after transplant was reportedly dependent on only several hundred rapidly expanded clones derived from non-depleted graft cells. Over the following months the frequencies of hyperexpanded clones went down, and after one year T-cell counts and TCRbeta diversity were mostly credited to newly produced T cells.

This clonotype has ten or more counts. Its antigen specificity is not known. The input lacks base qualities; no much larger clone sits a single base away. The intended sense of this specimen's treatment or condition label: allogeneic hematopoietic cell transplantation with graft depleted of TCRalphabeta T cells and CD19 B cells. The transplant recipients were children given TCRalphabeta/CD19-depleted allogeneic hematopoietic cell grafts. Library method: PCR. Sequencing was performed on an Illumina HiSeq 2500. To normalize quantification of the TCRbeta repertoire, the TCR libraries were built with molecular barcoding that relied on unique molecular identifiers. Clones were called with MiXCR by TCRdb after fastp trimmed the public reads at Q25, and only in-frame beta chains were retained. Each entry merges the rows of one CDR3 protein and shows their most common DNA and genes. This sample comprises about 200,000 distinct CDR3 sequences, 6.6% of them detected only once. The ten largest account for just over 5.5% of the sample.

The CDR3 starts with the cysteine, ends with the phenylalanine, and has 13 residues. Only the CDR3 DNA stays, 39 bases, in frame from base 1. CDR1 and CDR2 were assigned from the germline V gene as SQVTM and ANQGSEA. V lost 5 bases and J lost 0 bases; the stretch between them is 5 bases long. The source material was PBMCs, sampled before TCRalphabeta/CD19-depleted stem cell transplant. The sequence derives from a boy aged 2 to 9 with acute lymphoblastic leukemia, due to receive a stem cell transplant. This chain is built from TRBV29-1 and TRBJ2-6, with no D gene named confidently. The CDR3 sequence is CSVIRSGANVLTF. The DNA sequence follows: TGCAGCGTTATTCGCTCTGGGGCCAACGTCCTGACTTTC.